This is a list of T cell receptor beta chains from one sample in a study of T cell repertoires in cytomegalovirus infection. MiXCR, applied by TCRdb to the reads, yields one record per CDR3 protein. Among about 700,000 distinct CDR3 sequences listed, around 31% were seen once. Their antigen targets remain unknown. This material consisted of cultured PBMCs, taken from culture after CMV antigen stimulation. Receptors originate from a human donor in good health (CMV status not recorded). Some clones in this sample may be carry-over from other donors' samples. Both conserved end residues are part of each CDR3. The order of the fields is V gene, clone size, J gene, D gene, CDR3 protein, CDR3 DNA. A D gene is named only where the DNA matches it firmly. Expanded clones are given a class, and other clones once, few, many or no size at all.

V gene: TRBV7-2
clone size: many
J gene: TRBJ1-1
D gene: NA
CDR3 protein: CASSLVAGVATEAFF
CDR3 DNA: TGTGCCAGCAGCTTAGTAGCAGGGGTCGCCACTGAAGCTTTCTTT

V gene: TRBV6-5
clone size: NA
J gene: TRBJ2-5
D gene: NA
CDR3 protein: CASSRGVAGAQETQYF
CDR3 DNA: TGTGCCAGCAGCCGGGGGGTGGCGGGGGCACAAGAGACCCAGTACTTC

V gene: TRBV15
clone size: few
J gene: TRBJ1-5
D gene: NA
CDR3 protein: CATSRDRGEAQPQHF
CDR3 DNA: TGTGCCACCAGCAGAGATCGAGGGGAGGCGCAGCCCCAGCATTTT

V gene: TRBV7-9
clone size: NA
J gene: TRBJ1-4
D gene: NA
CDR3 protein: CASSLGSLPDEKLFF
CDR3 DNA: TGTGCCAGCAGCTTAGGGTCCCTCCCGGACGAAAAACTGTTTTTT

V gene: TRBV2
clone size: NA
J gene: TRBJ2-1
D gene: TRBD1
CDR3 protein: CASSGDRAKKAQFF
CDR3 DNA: TGTGCCAGCAGTGGGGACAGAGCCAAAAAGGCGCAGTTCTTC

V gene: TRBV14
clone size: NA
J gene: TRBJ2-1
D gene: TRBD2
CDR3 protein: CASSQDWTSGGNEQFF
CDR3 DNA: TGTGCCAGCAGCCAAGATTGGACTAGCGGGGGCAATGAGCAGTTCTTC

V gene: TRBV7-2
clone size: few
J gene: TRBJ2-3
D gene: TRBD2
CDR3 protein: CASSPTRLATDTQYF
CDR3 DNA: TGTGCCAGCAGCCCCACTAGACTAGCTACCGATACGCAGTATTTT

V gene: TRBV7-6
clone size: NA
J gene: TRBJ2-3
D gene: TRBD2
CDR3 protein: CASSLGAAGATDTQYF
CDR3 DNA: TGTGCCAGCAGCTTAGGTGCTGCGGGAGCTACAGATACGCAGTATTTT

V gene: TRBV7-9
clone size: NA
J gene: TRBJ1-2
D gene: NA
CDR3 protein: CASSRMGRGDGYTF
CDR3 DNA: TGTGCCAGCAGCCGGATGGGCAGGGGAGATGGCTACACCTTC

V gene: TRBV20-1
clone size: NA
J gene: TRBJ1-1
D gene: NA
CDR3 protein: CSARTSGTQRNTEAFF
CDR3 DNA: TGCAGTGCTAGAACCTCAGGGACCCAACGCAACACTGAAGCTTTCTTT

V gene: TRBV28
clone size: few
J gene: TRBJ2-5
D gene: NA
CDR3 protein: CASSSGSQGRRQETQYF
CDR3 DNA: TGTGCCAGCAGTTCCGGGTCTCAGGGGCGGCGGCAAGAGACCCAGTACTTC

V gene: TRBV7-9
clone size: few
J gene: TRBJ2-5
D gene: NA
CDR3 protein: CASSPRTGLPDLKETQYF
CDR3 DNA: TGTGCCAGCAGCCCTCGGACGGGACTTCCCGACCTCAAAGAGACCCAGTACTTC

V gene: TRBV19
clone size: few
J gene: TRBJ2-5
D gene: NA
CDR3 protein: CASSIGARETQYF
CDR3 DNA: TGTGCCAGTAGTATTGGGGCGCGAGAGACCCAGTACTTC

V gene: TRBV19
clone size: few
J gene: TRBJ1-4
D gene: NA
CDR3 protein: CATSNSENEKLFF
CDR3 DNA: TGTGCCACCTCTAATTCAGAGAATGAAAAACTGTTTTTT

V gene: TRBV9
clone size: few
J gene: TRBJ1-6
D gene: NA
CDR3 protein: CASSVVAPGGWSPLHF
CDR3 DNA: TGTGCCAGCAGCGTAGTAGCCCCAGGTGGTTGGTCACCCCTCCACTTT

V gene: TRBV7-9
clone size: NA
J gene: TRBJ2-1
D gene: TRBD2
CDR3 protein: CASSSLAGRVPTHNEQFF
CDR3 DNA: TGTGCCAGCAGCTCCTTAGCCGGGAGGGTTCCCACCCACAATGAGCAGTTCTTC

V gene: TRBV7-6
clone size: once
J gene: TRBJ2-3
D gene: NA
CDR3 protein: CASSLGVTDPQYF
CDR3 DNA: TGTGCCAGCAGCTTAGGGGTAACAGATCCGCAGTATTTT

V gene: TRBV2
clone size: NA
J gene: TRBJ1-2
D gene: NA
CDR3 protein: CASSEGNSIYGYTF
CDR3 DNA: TGTGCCAGCAGTGAAGGGAACAGCATCTATGGCTACACCTTC

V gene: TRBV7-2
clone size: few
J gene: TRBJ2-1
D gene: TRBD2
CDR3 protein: CASSLGLAPSSYNEQFF
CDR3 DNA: TGTGCCAGCAGCTTAGGACTAGCGCCTAGCTCCTACAATGAGCAGTTCTTC

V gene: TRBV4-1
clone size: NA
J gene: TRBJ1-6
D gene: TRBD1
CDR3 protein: CASSQRAGTGNRPLHF
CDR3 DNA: TGCGCCAGCAGCCAAAGGGCCGGGACAGGGAATCGTCCCCTCCACTTT

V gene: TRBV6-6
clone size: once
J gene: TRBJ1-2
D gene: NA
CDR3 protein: CASSFQTDYTF
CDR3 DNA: TGTGCCAGCAGTTTCCAGACAGACTACACCTTC

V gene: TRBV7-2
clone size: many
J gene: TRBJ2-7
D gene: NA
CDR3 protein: CASSPENLYEQYF
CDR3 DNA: TGTGCCAGCAGCCCGGAAAATCTCTACGAGCAGTACTTC